The present T cell receptor beta chain was sequenced within a study of OX40 agonist ivuxolimab in advanced cancers. Trimming took 0 bases from V and 0 from J, leaving 8 bases between them. Germline V gene data show CDR1 as LNHNV and CDR2 as YYDKDF (reference sequence). The CDR3 has 16 residues. Clones were sequenced by immunoSEQ multiplex PCR, and TCRdb holds only the in-frame ones, with some missing. The sample includes about 50,000 clones, nearly 95% of them seen just once. This receptor was identified in an adult with an advanced solid tumor such as melanoma, head and neck, liver or kidney cancer. This rearrangement joins TRBV15 to TRBJ2-2; weak D call: TRBD1 (5 bases). The input for sequencing was CD4+ or CD8+ T cells sorted from blood, taken in a trial of the OX40 agonist ivuxolimab. CDR3 coding DNA: TGTGCCACCAGCAGAGATAGGACACCGAACACCGGGGAGCTGTTTTTT. This gives the protein CATSRDRTPNTGELFF.